This T cell receptor beta chain was captured in a study of early T cells in non-severe SARS-CoV-2 infection. The germline V and J ends were trimmed by 1 base and 3 bases, with 15 bases remaining between them. This CDR3 has 16 amino acids. Germline loops: CDR1 SGHRS, CDR2 YFSETQ. Individual cDNA molecules received unique molecular identifiers during library preparation. In TCRdb, the 5' RACE reads were re-called with MiXCR into one record per CDR3 protein. The table records about 110,000 distinct CDR3 sequences, 9.5% to 13% of them present only once. There are many counts of this clonotype. The sequence derives from an adult who was a healthcare worker with PCR-confirmed SARS-CoV-2 infection or an uninfected control (not recorded which). Sequencing was done on a sample of whole blood. The chain recombines TRBV5-1 with TRBJ2-3, with a weak D call TRBD1 (5 bases). CDR3 protein: CASSLPGIKGTDTQYF. CDR3 DNA sequence: TGCGCCAGCAGCTTGCCAGGGATAAAGGGGACAGATACGCAGTATTTT.